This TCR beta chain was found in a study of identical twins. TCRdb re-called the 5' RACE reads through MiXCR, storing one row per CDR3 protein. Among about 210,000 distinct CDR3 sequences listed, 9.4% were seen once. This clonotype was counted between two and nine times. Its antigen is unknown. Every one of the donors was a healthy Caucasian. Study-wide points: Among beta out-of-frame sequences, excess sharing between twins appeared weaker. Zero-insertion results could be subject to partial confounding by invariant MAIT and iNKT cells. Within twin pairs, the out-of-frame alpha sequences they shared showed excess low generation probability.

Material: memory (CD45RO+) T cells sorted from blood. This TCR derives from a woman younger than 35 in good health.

DNA for the CDR3: TGTGCCAGCAGCTTTAAGGAGGACTGGACAGGGGGCACTGAAGCTTTCTTT. Amino acid sequence: CASSFKEDWTGGTEAFF. J is TRBJ1-1 and V is TRBV7-6; 10 bases are shared with TRBD1. The ends lost 3 bases at V and 4 bases at J; junction bases unmatched: 11. The CDR3 length is 17 residues. Germline V lookup: CDR1 SGHVS, CDR2 FNYEAQ.